These T cell receptor beta chains were read from a single sample in a study of CD8+ T cells in alopecia areata. The protocol was immunoSEQ multiplex PCR, while the TCRdb copy is restricted to in-frame clones and leaves out a portion. The sample has some 20,000 clones, approximately 60% seen once; the top ten hold 4.5%. Sequencing input: CD4+ Tregs sorted from blood. These TCRs come from a human donor with alopecia areata. CDR3s include the opening cysteine and the closing phenylalanine or tryptophan. Fields, in order: J gene, clone size, V gene, D gene, CDR3 DNA, CDR3 protein. The D gene is left open where the match is weak. Clone size is not always given. Where it is, it says once, few, many or a class for expanded clones.

TRBJ2-1,-,TRBV12-2,-,TGTGCAAGGCGGCTTTGCCGGAGCTCCTACAATGAGCAGTTCTTC,CARRLCRSSYNEQFF
TRBJ2-5,few,TRBV29-1,TRBD2,TGCAGCGTTGCTACTAGCGGCCAAGAGACCCAGTACTTC,CSVATSGQETQYF
TRBJ1-1,-,TRBV18,TRBD1,TGTGCCAGCTCACTGGACAGGTTCCATGAAGCTTTCTTT,CASSLDRFHEAFF
TRBJ1-2,few,TRBV7-2,-,TGTGCCAGCAGCTTAACGGGAGACTATGGCTACACCTTC,CASSLTGDYGYTF
TRBJ2-3,once,TRBV5-1,-,TGCGCCAGCAGCTTGACGGGTCGAACCACAGATACGCAGTATTTT,CASSLTGRTTDTQYF
TRBJ2-1,-,TRBV29-1,-,TGCAGCGCGGGCAGAAAAACAGGGTTTTGGAATGAGCAGTTCTTC,CSAGRKTGFWNEQFF
TRBJ2-7,few,TRBV28,TRBD1,TGTGCCAGCAGCCGTCCGGGACAGGGGACCTACGAGCAGTACTTC,CASSRPGQGTYEQYF
TRBJ2-2,-,TRBV2,-,TGTGCCAGCAGTGAGCTGTCAGGTCACACCGGGGAGCTGTTTTTT,CASSELSGHTGELFF
TRBJ2-2,-,TRBV6-6,-,TGTGCCAGCGTGGGACCGAACACCGGGGAGCTGTTTTTT,CASVGPNTGELFF
TRBJ2-2,-,TRBV5-6,-,TGTGCCAGCAGCCCTCGTCCCGGGGAGCTGTTTTTT,CASSPRPGELFF
TRBJ1-1,-,TRBV27,-,TGTGCCAGCAGGGCATCCGGGGGGGGTACTGAAGCTTTCTTT,CASRASGGGTEAFF
TRBJ1-1,-,TRBV6-6,-,TGTGCCAGCAGTAGTAGGTCGTTCCCTGAAGCTTTCTTT,CASSSRSFPEAFF
TRBJ2-2,few,TRBV5-1,-,TGCGCCAGCAGCTTGCGAATGTCTGGGGAGCTGTTTTTT,CASSLRMSGELFF
TRBJ1-2,-,TRBV10-3,-,TGTGCCATCAGTGAGAGCTATGGCTACACCTTC,CAISESYGYTF
TRBJ2-1,-,TRBV2,TRBD1,TGTGCCAGCGATCGAGGGACAGGGGCGATCAATGAGCAGTTCTTC,CASDRGTGAINEQFF
TRBJ2-3,medium-sized,TRBV7-9,-,TGTGCCAGCAGCGTGGCGTCTAGCACAGATACGCAGTATTTT,CASSVASSTDTQYF
TRBJ2-7,-,TRBV6-1,TRBD1,TGTGCCAGCACTAGGACAGGGTGGTCCTACGAGCAGTACTTC,CASTRTGWSYEQYF
TRBJ2-5,-,TRBV6-5,-,TGTGCCAGCAGTGGATCGAGAAGACATCAAGAGACCCAGTACTTC,CASSGSRRHQETQYF
TRBJ2-1,-,TRBV7-9,-,TGTGCCAGCAGCTTCGAAACAGGGACGTTCGCGAGCTCCTACAATGAGCAGTTCTTC,CASSFETGTFASSYNEQFF
TRBJ1-5,-,TRBV5-1,TRBD1,TGCGCCAGCAGCAGGGACGACAGGGACAATCAGCCCCAGCATTTT,CASSRDDRDNQPQHF
TRBJ2-1,few,TRBV28,TRBD2,TGTGCCAGCAGTTCCCGTCGGGGGGGACCCTACAATGAGCAGTTCTTC,CASSSRRGGPYNEQFF
TRBJ2-1,-,TRBV5-1,TRBD2,TGCGCCAGCAGCCCCGATGGGAGACTAGCGGGAGTCAATGAGCAGTTCTTC,CASSPDGRLAGVNEQFF
TRBJ2-5,-,TRBV18,-,TGTGCCAGCTCACTGGGATTGTACCAAGAGACCCAGTACTTC,CASSLGLYQETQYF
TRBJ1-1,few,TRBV27,-,TGTGCCAGCGGACCCATGAACACTGAAGCTTTCTTT,CASGPMNTEAFF
TRBJ1-5,-,TRBV7-2,-,TGTGCCAGCAGCTTAGCACCGGCGGATCAGCCCCAGCATTTT,CASSLAPADQPQHF
TRBJ2-7,once,TRBV14,TRBD2,TGTGCCAGCAGCCACCGGGGAGGGCGGGCCTCCTGGCAGTACTTC,CASSHRGGRASWQYF
TRBJ1-1,-,TRBV5-1,-,TGCGCCAGTAGCTTGATACAGGGACGAGCTTTCTTT,CASSLIQGRAFF
TRBJ2-4,-,TRBV28,TRBD2,TGTGCCAGCAGTTCGGCTAGCGGGATAGGACACATTCAGTACTTC,CASSSASGIGHIQYF